These 29 T cell receptor beta chains were sequenced from one sample in a study of blood T cell repertoires in COVID-19. Here immunoSEQ multiplex PCR was the method, and the copy in TCRdb shows in-frame clones only, minus some. The sample has 37,000 or so clones, around 90% seen once. The sequenced sample consisted of peripheral blood. These receptors all come from a human donor in a cohort sampled during active COVID-19.

This chain joins TRBV11-3 and TRBJ2-1; TRBD2 matches 9 bases. The CDR3 extends over 16 amino acids. Losses at the gene ends were 1 base for V and 4 bases for J; bases not matched to a gene: 5. Per the germline V gene, CDR1 is SGHNT and CDR2 is YENEEA. As DNA, the CDR3 is TGTGCCAGCAGCTTAGGCGGCGGGGGGGTTTACAATGAGCAGTTCTTC. Translated: CASSLGGGGVYNEQFF.

A word on this clone: At the DNA level, this CDR3 is encoded by other sequences in the same sample as well. The V gene is TRBV6-2 or TRBV6-3, the J gene TRBJ2-7; the D is unclear. The germline CDR1 and CDR2 sequences are MNHEY and SVGEGT. Trimming stripped 2 bases from V and 4 bases from J, with 6 bases between. This CDR3 has 12 amino acids. The CDR3, as DNA: TGTGCCAGCAGTTACACGGGTTACGAGCAGTACTTC. It translates to CASSYTGYEQYF.

The CDR3 spells CATLEAGGPGEQYF. Written as DNA, the CDR3 is TGTGCAACCCTCGAGGCGGGAGGGCCAGGTGAGCAGTACTTC. J is TRBJ2-7 and V is TRBV28; 9 nucleotides match TRBD2. The CDR3 has 14 amino acids. Germline lookup yields CDR1 MDHEN and CDR2 SYDVKM. The full variable domain, rest sourced from reference TRBV28 and TRBJ2-7, is DVKVTQSSRYLVKRTGEKVFLECVQDMDHENMFWYRQDPGLGLRLIYFSYDVKMKEKGDIPEGYSVSREKKERFSLILESASTNQTSMYLCATLEAGGPGEQYFGPGTRLTVT.

The V and J genes are TRBV19 and TRBJ1-1, with 7 bases matching TRBD1. Trimming at V came to 7 bases and at J to 2 bases, leaving 13 bases not matched to a gene. The length of the CDR3 is 16 residues. Germline loops: CDR1 LNHDA, CDR2 SQIVND (reference sequence). CDR3 in amino acids: CASILGHTGANTEAFF. The CDR3 bases are TGTGCCAGTATTTTGGGGCATACAGGGGCTAACACTGAAGCTTTCTTT.

V gene TRBV18 combines with J gene TRBJ1-1; D is perhaps TRBD1 (6 bases). Trimming shortened V by 2 bases and J by 4 bases, and 17 bases separated the two germline ends. The V gene's germline CDR1 is KGHSH and CDR2 LQKENI. There are 16 residues in the CDR3. The CDR3 nucleotides read TGTGCCAGCTCACCAACCACTATGGGGGCCGTCACTGAAGCTTTCTTT. Protein: CASSPTTMGAVTEAFF.

This chain uses TRBV19 with TRBJ1-2; D not certain. The CDR3 spans 13 residues. V was cut by 1 base and J by 4 bases, with 7 bases left in between. Germline loops: CDR1 LNHDA, CDR2 SQIVND (reference sequence). Here the CDR3 reads CASSIGAGYGYTF. CDR3 sequence (DNA): TGTGCCAGTAGTATAGGTGCCGGCTATGGCTACACCTTC.

V and J are TRBV15 and TRBJ1-2; D gene ambiguous. This CDR3 has 14 amino acids. Trimming left V 0 bases short and J 3 bases short, with 8 bases between. Germline CDR1 reads LNHNV; CDR2 reads YYDKDF (reference sequence). CDR3 DNA: TGTGCCACCAGCAGAGATAGGGAGGACTATGGCTACACCTTC. It specifies CATSRDREDYGYTF.

The table lists this clone with a few counts. The chain employs TRBV7-9 and TRBJ2-5, with 10 bases matching TRBD2. Losses at the gene ends were 0 bases for V and 10 bases for J; bases not matched to a gene: 11. Germline V gene lookup returns CDR1 SEHNR and CDR2 FQNEAQ (reference sequence). The CDR3 is 16 amino acids. CDR3 in amino acids: CASSLAYVSGGTNQYF. The CDR3 DNA reads TGTGCCAGCAGCTTAGCTTATGTTAGCGGGGGGACGAACCAGTACTTC.

This chain links TRBV5-1 with TRBJ2-2; possible D gene TRBD1, 6 bases. The CDR3 is 14 residues long. Trimming took off 0 bases at V and 7 bases at J, with 10 bases between the two ends. Germline lookup yields CDR1 SGHRS and CDR2 YFSETQ. CDR3 nucleotide sequence: TGCGCCAGCAGCTTGGGACAGGTTATCGGGGAGCTGTTTTTT. This sequence encodes CASSLGQVIGELFF.

This rearrangement joins TRBV21-1 to TRBJ2-2; the table names TRBD1, a call not compared with the DNA. TRBV21-1 is a documented pseudogene. This CDR3 has 21 residues. CDR3 DNA: TGTGCCAGCACAACCCCTAGCGGGGGACAGGGGGACCCTTTGAGACCCGGGGAGCTGTTTTTT. It translates to CASTTPSGGQGDPLRPGELFF.

J is TRBJ2-7 and V is TRBV20-1, with a tentative D call TRBD1 (6 bases). Trimming left V 3 bases short and J 2 bases short, with 17 bases between. Germline V gene sequence: CDR1 DFQATT, CDR2 SNEGSKA (reference sequence). The CDR3 is 15 residues long. The CDR3 DNA is TGCAGTGCTAGTCCCCAGGGGCCCAACCCCTACGAGCAGTACTTC. Its translation: CSASPQGPNPYEQYF.

The CDR3, as DNA: TGCGCCAGCCACCCCGGGGGGAACTATGGCTACACCTTC. It translates to CASHPGGNYGYTF. The V and J genes are TRBV5-1 and TRBJ1-2; tentatively, D is TRBD1 (5 bases). CDR3 length: 13 amino acids. The germline V gene encodes CDR1 SGHRS and CDR2 YFSETQ. Trimming shortened V by 7 bases and J by 2 bases, and 12 bases separated the two germline ends.

A single count supports this clone. The chain links TRBV4-1 to TRBJ2-7; the D gene is possibly TRBD2 (6 bases). CDR1 MGHRA and CDR2 YSYEKL come from the germline V gene. The CDR3 has 14 amino acids. Deletions cut 1 base from V and 3 bases from J, with 10 bases between. The CDR3 DNA reads as TGCGCCAGCAGCCAAGGACCCGGGAGCTACGAGCAGTACTTC. Encoded protein: CASSQGPGSYEQYF.

The V call is TRBV10-1, the J call TRBJ2-3, with 8 nucleotides matching TRBD2. The CDR3 is made up of 16 amino acids. Trimming cost V 6 bases and J 0 bases; bases outside gene matches: 8. Germline V gene lookup returns CDR1 WNHNN and CDR2 SYGVQD (reference sequence). Here the CDR3 reads CASSLGLAASTDTQYF. CDR3 sequence (DNA): TGCGCCAGCAGCCTAGGACTAGCCGCCAGCACAGATACGCAGTATTTT.

The rearrangement links TRBV5-1 to TRBJ2-3, with D perhaps matching TRBD1 (6 bases). CDR1 and CDR2 (germline): SGHRS, YFSETQ. Trimming removed 3 bases at V and 0 bases at J, with 17 bases between. The CDR3 contains 17 residues. The CDR3 nucleotides read TGCGCCAGCAGCTCGGGACATCTAACATCTAGCACAGATACGCAGTATTTT. This encodes CASSSGHLTSSTDTQYF. Filled out from reference TRBV5-1 and TRBJ2-3, the complete variable domain reads KAGVTQTPRYLIKTRGQQVTLSCSPISGHRSVSWYQQTPGQGLQFLFEYFSETQRNKGNFPGRFSGRQFSNSRSEMNVSTLELGDSALYLCASSSGHLTSSTDTQYFGPGTRLTVL.

The chain has TRBV7-8 and TRBJ1-4, with 8 bases fitting TRBD1. This CDR3 region has 15 residues. V dropped 2 bases and J dropped 3; count of bases not matched to a gene: 2. Per germline, CDR1 SGHVS and CDR2 FQNEAQ. The CDR3 loop is CASSLTGGANEKLFF. The CDR3 DNA is TGTGCCAGCAGCTTAACAGGGGGAGCTAATGAAAAACTGTTTTTT.

The genes are TRBV5-6 and TRBJ1-1, with TRBD1 matching 7 bases. Trimming removed 5 bases from V and 5 bases from J; junction bases left unmatched: 6. The length of the CDR3 is 13 residues. Germline V gene data show CDR1 as SGHDT and CDR2 as YYEEEE. Here the CDR3 DNA reads TGTGCCAGCAGTTCCAGGGGGAGGACTGAAGCTTTCTTT. Translating it yields CASSSRGRTEAFF.

The gene calls are TRBV29-1 and TRBJ2-7; TRBD1 is a possible D gene (6 bases). Germline lookup yields CDR1 SQVTM and CDR2 ANQGSEA. The V end was cut by 1 base, the J end by 3 bases, with 7 bases between. The CDR3 length is 12 residues. DNA of the CDR3: TGCAGCGTTGAAGGAGGGGGCTACGAGCAGTACTTC. Protein: CSVEGGGYEQYF.

The CDR3 region has the DNA TGTGCCAGCAGCCAAGATTGGGTAGCGGGGGAGCAGTACTTC. It is translated as CASSQDWVAGEQYF. The gene calls are TRBV3-1 (or the pseudogene TRBV3-2) and TRBJ2-7; 8 bases line up with TRBD2. The V gene end was trimmed by 0 bases and the J gene end by 7 bases; junction bases not matched to a gene: 5. CDR1 and CDR2 (germline): LGHDT, YNNKEL (reference sequence). CDR3 length equals 14 residues.

The rearrangement uses TRBV29-1 and TRBJ2-2; TRBD2 might be the D (5 bases). Germline-derived CDR1 and CDR2 are SQVTM and ANQGSEA. V was trimmed by 5 bases and J by 0 bases, leaving 10 bases between them. The CDR3 covers 14 residues. Written as DNA, the CDR3 is TGCAGCGTTCGCGGGTCTTCGAACACCGGGGAGCTGTTTTTT. The encoded protein is CSVRGSSNTGELFF.

This chain connects TRBV2 to TRBJ1-1; D might be TRBD1 (5 bases). The CDR3 is 13 amino acids. V was shortened by 4 bases and J by 4 bases, with 10 bases between the two germline ends. Germline V lookup: CDR1 SNHLY, CDR2 FYNNEI. CDR3 nucleotide sequence: TGTGCCAGCAGTGGAGGCAGGGCCACTGAAGCTTTCTTT. The encoded protein is CASSGGRATEAFF.

This chain uses TRBV28 with TRBJ1-4, with D possibly TRBD1 on 6 matching bases. V gave up 5 bases and J gave up 5 bases, with 15 bases separating them. This CDR3 spans 15 amino acids. Germline V gene sequence: CDR1 MDHEN, CDR2 SYDVKM. The CDR3 region is CASSPQGLGNEKLFF. The DNA of the CDR3 is TGTGCCAGCAGTCCGCAGGGGCTGGGGAATGAAAAACTGTTTTTT.

This clone has more than one count but fewer than ten. The chain has TRBV11-2 and TRBJ2-7; 8 nucleotides line up with TRBD1. V lost 1 base and J lost 1; bases outside the gene matches: 3. CDR1 is SGHAT, CDR2 FQNNGV, per germline. This CDR3 comprises 15 residues. The CDR3 nucleotides read TGTGCCAGCAGCTTAGTGAGGACAGGGTCCTACGAGCAGTACTTC. Protein sequence: CASSLVRTGSYEQYF.

J is TRBJ1-1 and V is TRBV7-6; TRBD1 is a possible D gene (6 bases). The CDR3 is 15 residues long. V was cut by 4 bases and J by 5 bases, with 17 bases left in between. Per germline, CDR1 SGHVS and CDR2 FNYEAQ. The CDR3 DNA reads TGTGCCAGCAGCTCCCCCAAACAGGGAAGGACTGAAGCTTTCTTT. Translating gives CASSSPKQGRTEAFF.

The rearrangement uses TRBV6-2 or TRBV6-3 and TRBJ2-1, with unresolved D. Trimming took 2 bases from V and 9 from J, leaving 11 bases between them. Germline CDR1 MNHEY, CDR2 SVGEGT. The CDR3 has 13 amino acids. CDR3 DNA: TGTGCCAGCAGTTACGGAGCGTACGGTGAGCAGTTCTTC. It yields the protein CASSYGAYGEQFF.

J is TRBJ2-5 and V is TRBV6-6, with 7 bases fitting TRBD1. J gave up 0 bases and V 7 bases, and 2 bases lay outside the gene matches. The CDR3 totals 13 residues. Per the germline V gene, CDR1 is MNHNY and CDR2 is SVGAGI (reference sequence). As DNA, the CDR3 is TGTGCCAGCACCAGGGGGTACCAAGAGACCCAGTACTTC. This encodes CASTRGYQETQYF.

This clone appeared once. The chain recombines TRBV28 with TRBJ2-1; tentative D call: TRBD1 (6 bases). Deletions cut 6 bases from V and 4 bases from J, with 10 bases between. Germline V gene lookup returns CDR1 MDHEN and CDR2 SYDVKM. This CDR3 region has 13 residues. The CDR3 sequence is CASRLGTYNEQFF. In DNA form, the CDR3 reads TGTGCCAGCAGGTTAGGGACATACAATGAGCAGTTCTTC.

V gene TRBV19 combines with J gene TRBJ2-5; tentative D call: TRBD2 (7 bases). The CDR3 extends over 14 amino acids. Trimming took 3 bases from V and 4 from J, leaving 12 bases between them. The germline gives CDR1 LNHDA, CDR2 SQIVND (reference sequence). This CDR3 reads CASSITGGLETQYF. CDR3 bases: TGTGCCAGTAGTATCACGGGGGGCTTAGAGACCCAGTACTTC.

The chain joins TRBV12-3 or TRBV12-4 to TRBJ1-5; 8 nucleotides align to TRBD1. After removal of 6 bases from V and 6 bases from J, the junction contained 4 bases not matched to a gene. There are 13 residues in the CDR3. The DNA for the CDR3 is TGTGCCAGCAGACTTACAGGGGGTCAGCCCCAGCATTTT. Protein product: CASRLTGGQPQHF.